This TCR beta chain was recovered during a study of shared clonotypes between healthy human individuals. Study-wide results and limits: In having few donors, the study represented limited genetic and exposure-history diversity.

The assay was run at deep level. Genomic DNA (from each subset) was split evenly across several immunoSEQ plates. Produced via immunoSEQ multiplex PCR; TCRdb's table is partial and in-frame only. The sample shows 600,000 or so clones, 95% to 98% of them seen only once. This clone has only one observation. The antigen is unknown. Naive CD8 cells lacked CD45RO and underwent positive selection for CCR7, leaving out terminally differentiated effector memory CD45RA+ cells. This TCR came from a man aged 25 to 45 in good health. The sample was naive CD8+ T cells sorted from blood.

CDR3 sequence: CASSFGPNYGYTF. Written as DNA, the CDR3 is TGTGCCAGCAGTTTTGGTCCTAACTATGGCTACACCTTC. The chain is built from TRBV28 and TRBJ1-2; D gene uncertain. The V gene lost 3 bases and the J gene lost 0 bases, with 5 bases spanning the gap. The CDR3 is 13 amino acids. Germline loops: CDR1 MDHEN, CDR2 SYDVKM.